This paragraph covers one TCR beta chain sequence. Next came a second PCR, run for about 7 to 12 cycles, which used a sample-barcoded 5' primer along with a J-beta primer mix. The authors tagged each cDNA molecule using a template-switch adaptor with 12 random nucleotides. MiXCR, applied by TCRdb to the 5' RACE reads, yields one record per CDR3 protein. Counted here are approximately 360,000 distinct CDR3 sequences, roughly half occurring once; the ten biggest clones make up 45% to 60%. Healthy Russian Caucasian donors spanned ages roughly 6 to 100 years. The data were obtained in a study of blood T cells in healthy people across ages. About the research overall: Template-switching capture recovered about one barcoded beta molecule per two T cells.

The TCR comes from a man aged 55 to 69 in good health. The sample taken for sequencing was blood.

In nucleotides, the CDR3 is TGTGCCAGCAGTCGCGAGTTTGTAGCTTTCTTT. It encodes CASSREFVAFF. The chain has TRBV6-2 or TRBV6-3 and TRBJ1-1; D uncertain. The CDR3 is 11 amino acids. The V end was cut by 5 bases, the J end by 10 bases, with 11 bases between. Looked up from germline, CDR1 is MNHEY and CDR2 is SVGEGT.